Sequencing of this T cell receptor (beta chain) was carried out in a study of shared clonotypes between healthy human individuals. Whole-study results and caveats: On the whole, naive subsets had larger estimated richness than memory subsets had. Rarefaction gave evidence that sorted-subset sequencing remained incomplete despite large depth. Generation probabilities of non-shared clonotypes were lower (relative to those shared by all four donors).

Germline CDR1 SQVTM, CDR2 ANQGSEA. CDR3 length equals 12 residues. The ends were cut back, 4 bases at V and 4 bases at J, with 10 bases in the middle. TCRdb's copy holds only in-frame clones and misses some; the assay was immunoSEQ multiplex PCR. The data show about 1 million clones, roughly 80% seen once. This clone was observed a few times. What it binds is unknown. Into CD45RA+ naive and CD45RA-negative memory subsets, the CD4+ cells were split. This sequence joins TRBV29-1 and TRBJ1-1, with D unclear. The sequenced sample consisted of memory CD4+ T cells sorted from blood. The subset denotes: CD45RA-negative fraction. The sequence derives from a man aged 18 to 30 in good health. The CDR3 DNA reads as TGCAGCGTTGTACGATTTGGCACTGAAGCTTTCTTT. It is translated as CSVVRFGTEAFF.